These 20 T cell receptor beta chains were all obtained from the same sample, sequenced in a study of blood T cell repertoires in COVID-19. The table came from immunoSEQ multiplex PCR; TCRdb's copy has only in-frame clones and leaves some out. The repertoire holds fewer than 85,000 clones, about four fifths seen once, with about a sixth in the top ten. The sequencing sample was made of peripheral blood. The receptors originated from a woman aged 55-70 years with acute or convalescent COVID-19.

The chain is built from TRBV2 and TRBJ1-1; 8 nucleotides align to TRBD1. After removal of 6 bases from V and 4 bases from J, the junction contained 7 bases not matched to a gene. The CDR3 loop spans 14 amino acids. In germline, CDR1 is SNHLY, CDR2 FYNNEI. In nucleotides, the CDR3 is TGTGCCAGCAGCTATACAGGGGGGGCCACTGAAGCTTTCTTT. Translating it yields CASSYTGGATEAFF.

This rearrangement joins TRBV7-3 to TRBJ1-1; D gene ambiguous. CDR3 length equals 12 residues. The germline V and J ends were trimmed by 4 bases and 10 bases, with 13 bases remaining between them. CDR1 is SGHTA and CDR2 is FQGTGA in the germline V gene. The CDR3 here is CASSWTGVGAFF. For the CDR3, the DNA is TGTGCCAGCAGCTGGACTGGGGTTGGAGCTTTCTTT.

The chain joins TRBV7-2 to TRBJ2-6, with D hard to call. Germline loops: CDR1 SGHTA, CDR2 FQGNSA. The CDR3 runs to 14 residues. V dropped 8 bases and J dropped 3 bases, with 11 bases sitting between them. The CDR3 sequence is CASHEAFGANVLTF. CDR3 in DNA: TGTGCCAGCCACGAAGCTTTTGGGGCCAACGTCCTGACTTTC.

The rearrangement joins TRBV9 to TRBJ1-2; D is unclear. With 2 bases removed from V and 4 bases from J, the gap between germline ends came to 15 bases. Per germline, CDR1 SGDLS and CDR2 YYNGEE. The CDR3 totals 15 residues. CDR3 DNA sequence: TGTGCCAGCAGCGTGGGAGGGCGCGCTGTCTATGGCTACACCTTC. This sequence encodes CASSVGGRAVYGYTF.

V is TRBV12-3 or TRBV12-4 and J is TRBJ1-5, with a tentative D call TRBD1 (6 bases). The length of the CDR3 is 13 residues. V was trimmed by 7 bases and J by 4 bases, leaving 11 bases between them. The CDR3 region is CASNAGENQPQHF. The DNA of the CDR3 is TGTGCCAGCAACGCAGGGGAGAATCAGCCCCAGCATTTT.

For the CDR3, the DNA is TGCGCCAGCAGCTTTACTCGGGGGCAAGAGACCCAGTACTTC. Encoded protein: CASSFTRGQETQYF. The chain has TRBV5-1 and TRBJ2-5; weak D call: TRBD2 (6 bases). CDR1 SGHRS and CDR2 YFSETQ come from the germline V gene. This CDR3 is built from 14 residues. V was pared by 2 bases and J by 2 bases, with 10 bases between.

The gene calls are TRBV10-3 and TRBJ2-1; 13 bases fit TRBD2. Germline values: CDR1 ENHRY, CDR2 SYGVKD. The CDR3 contains 17 residues. With V trimmed by 6 bases and J by 9 bases, 14 bases remained unmatched. The CDR3 loop reads CAIRMSTSGRAGGEQFF. DNA of the CDR3: TGTGCCATCAGGATGAGCACTAGCGGGAGGGCCGGGGGTGAGCAGTTCTTC.

The V and J genes are TRBV5-4 and TRBJ2-7, with 8 bases that match TRBD2. The CDR3 spans 16 residues. Germline trimming cut 0 bases from V and 6 bases from J; bases unmatched to any gene: 11. Germline loops: CDR1 SGHNT, CDR2 YYREEE (reference sequence). CDR3: CASSLVRASGLGEQYF. The CDR3 nucleotides read TGTGCCAGCAGCTTGGTCAGGGCTAGCGGGCTTGGCGAGCAGTACTTC.

This clone has a single count. V usage is TRBV19 and J usage is TRBJ1-2; 9 bases fit TRBD1. Germline CDR1 reads LNHDA; CDR2 reads SQIVND (reference sequence). The CDR3 sequence is 15 residues long. V was clipped by 5 bases and J by 2 bases; unmatched bases: 6. The CDR3 DNA sequence: TGTGCCAGTAGTGTAACCGGGACAGGGAACTATGGCTACACCTTC. It translates to CASSVTGTGNYGYTF.

V and J are TRBV5-1 and TRBJ1-1; the match to TRBD1 covers 12 bases. V dropped 1 base and J dropped 1; count of bases not matched to a gene: 8. Germline CDR1 is SGHRS and CDR2 is YFSETQ. CDR3 length: 18 residues. The DNA of the CDR3 is TGCGCCAGCAGCTTGTGGGACAGGGGGCAAGTAGCGAACACTGAAGCTTTCTTT. Encoded protein: CASSLWDRGQVANTEAFF. Supplemented by reference TRBV5-1 and TRBJ1-1, the full variable domain reads KAGVTQTPRYLIKTRGQQVTLSCSPISGHRSVSWYQQTPGQGLQFLFEYFSETQRNKGNFPGRFSGRQFSNSRSEMNVSTLELGDSALYLCASSLWDRGQVANTEAFFGQGTRLTVV.

The chain carries TRBV2 and TRBJ1-4; 9 bases are shared with TRBD1. This CDR3 spans 14 amino acids. V gave up 6 bases and J gave up 6 bases; unmatched junction bases: 5. In germline, CDR1 is SNHLY, CDR2 FYNNEI. CDR3: CASSPQGAYEKLFF. The DNA of the CDR3 is TGTGCCAGCAGCCCACAGGGGGCCTATGAAAAACTGTTTTTT.

The V gene is TRBV7-6, the J gene TRBJ2-3; D is unclear. Germline V gives CDR1 SGHVS, CDR2 FNYEAQ. CDR3 length: 15 amino acids. V was cut by 1 base and J by 8 bases, with 16 bases left in between. This CDR3 reads CASSLVLVSASTQYF. The CDR3, as DNA: TGTGCCAGCAGCTTAGTTCTAGTGAGCGCGTCTACGCAGTATTTT. The variable domain in full, with the rest retrieved from reference TRBV7-6 and TRBJ2-3, is GAGVSQSPRYKVTKRGQDVALRCDPISGHVSLYWYRQALGQGPEFLTYFNYEAQQDKSGLPNDRFSAERPEGSISTLTIQRTEQRDSAMYRCASSLVLVSASTQYFGPGTRLTVL.

V and J are TRBV9 and TRBJ2-2; a possible D gene is TRBD2 (5 bases). V lost 1 base to trimming and J lost 0 bases, with 7 bases between them. Germline lookup yields CDR1 SGDLS and CDR2 YYNGEE. CDR3 size: 15 residues. The CDR3 here is CASSVSGANTGELFF. In DNA, the CDR3 is TGTGCCAGCAGCGTATCCGGGGCGAACACCGGGGAGCTGTTTTTT.

This clone was picked up a small number of times. The chain joins TRBV28 to TRBJ1-1; D ambiguous. Germline V CDR1 and CDR2: MDHEN, SYDVKM. The V gene lost 5 bases and the J gene lost 5 bases, with 9 bases spanning the gap. CDR3 length equals 12 residues. The CDR3 sequence is CASSPRRTEAFF. CDR3 bases: TGTGCCAGCAGTCCACGGAGGACTGAAGCTTTCTTT.

V is TRBV28 and J is TRBJ1-6, with 10 bases identical to TRBD1. The CDR3 has 16 amino acids. V was pared by 1 base and J by 8 bases, with 5 bases of the junction left unmatched. CDR1 is MDHEN and CDR2 is SYDVKM in the germline V gene. The CDR3 protein is CASSLLGGQGYSPLHF. In nucleotides, the CDR3 is TGTGCCAGCAGTTTATTAGGGGGACAGGGGTATTCACCCCTCCACTTT.

This clone occurred once. The V call is TRBV12-1, the J call TRBJ2-5; TRBD2, as called in the table, went unchecked against the DNA. TRBV12-1 constitutes a pseudogene. This CDR3 is 17 amino acids long. For the CDR3, the DNA is TGTGCCAGCAGCTTCTCCATCCCGGCGGGGGCTCAAGAGACCCAGTACTTC. Translation: CASSFSIPAGAQETQYF.

The chain carries TRBV28 and TRBJ1-5, with D possibly matching TRBD1 (5 bases). The V gene's germline CDR1 is MDHEN and CDR2 SYDVKM. The CDR3 loop spans 14 amino acids. V lost 4 bases and J 3 bases, leaving 10 bases between the germline ends. The CDR3 DNA reads TGTGCCAGCAGTTCAGACAGCTCCAATCAGCCCCAGCATTTT. It specifies CASSSDSSNQPQHF.

The chain carries TRBV5-1 and TRBJ1-6; a weak D match, TRBD1 (5 bases). The CDR3 sequence is 16 residues long. V was shortened by 3 bases and J by 1 base, with 11 bases between the two germline ends. CDR1 is SGHRS and CDR2 is YFSETQ in the germline V gene. CDR3 region: CASSSQGSSYNSPLHF. In DNA form, the CDR3 reads TGCGCCAGCAGCTCTCAGGGTTCATCCTATAATTCACCCCTCCACTTT.

The V gene is TRBV6-5, the J gene TRBJ2-7, with D tentatively TRBD2 (6 bases). The CDR3 extends over 14 amino acids. Trimming took 2 bases from V and 3 from J, leaving 11 bases between them. In germline, CDR1 is MNHEY, CDR2 SVGAGI. CDR3 DNA sequence: TGTGCCAGCAGTTACCGAGGCGGGGACTACGAGCAGTACTTC. Protein: CASSYRGGDYEQYF.

The chain links TRBV30 to TRBJ2-1; D perhaps matches TRBD2 (6 bases). The germline gives CDR1 GTSNPN, CDR2 SVGIG (reference sequence). The CDR3 consists of 14 residues. V was cut by 4 bases and J by 7 bases, with 17 bases left in between. The CDR3: CAWNRDSIGNEQFF. The DNA for the CDR3 is TGTGCCTGGAACCGGGACTCCATTGGAAATGAGCAGTTCTTC. The full variable domain, with the rest looked up from reference TRBV30 and TRBJ2-1, is SQTIHQWPATLVQPVGSPLSLECTVEGTSNPNLYWYRQAAGRGLQLLFYSVGIGQISSEVPQNLSASRPQDRQFILSSKKLLLSDSGFYLCAWNRDSIGNEQFFGPGTRLTVL.